The clone carrying this T cell receptor beta chain was seen repeatedly, ten times or more. As yet, its antigen is unknown. In germline, CDR1 is LGHDT, CDR2 YNNKEL (reference sequence). There are 12 residues in the CDR3. Trimming took 7 bases from V and 5 from J, leaving 12 bases between them. Patients with uncontrolled infections, other autoimmune diseases, pregnancy or lactation were excluded. PBMCs came from 7.5 to 10 ml fresh peripheral blood. Researchers amplified the TCR beta CDR3 regions from RNA transcripts. The TCR CDR3 was amplified in a first-round RT-PCR using the HTBI primer set. TCRdb re-derived calls from the multiplex PCR reads in MiXCR, one entry per CDR3 protein. The data show some 250,000 distinct CDR3 sequences, with 13% to 15% seen just once and 30% to 35% held by the top ten. The data are from a study of T cells in Graves' hyperthyroidism and ophthalmopathy. At the level of the study: Upon initial diagnosis and before any treatment, peripheral blood was collected.

Regarding the study as a whole: Peripheral blood also featured most of the thyroid clonotypes expanded above 0.001.

The TCR comes from a woman between 45 and 65 years old with Graves' hyperthyroidism that later progressed to Graves' ophthalmopathy. Sequencing used blood. The V gene is TRBV3-1, the J gene TRBJ2-7; a weak D match, TRBD1 (6 bases). The CDR3 sequence is CASNGRGDEQYF. As DNA, the CDR3 is TGTGCCAGCAATGGCAGGGGAGACGAGCAGTACTTC.